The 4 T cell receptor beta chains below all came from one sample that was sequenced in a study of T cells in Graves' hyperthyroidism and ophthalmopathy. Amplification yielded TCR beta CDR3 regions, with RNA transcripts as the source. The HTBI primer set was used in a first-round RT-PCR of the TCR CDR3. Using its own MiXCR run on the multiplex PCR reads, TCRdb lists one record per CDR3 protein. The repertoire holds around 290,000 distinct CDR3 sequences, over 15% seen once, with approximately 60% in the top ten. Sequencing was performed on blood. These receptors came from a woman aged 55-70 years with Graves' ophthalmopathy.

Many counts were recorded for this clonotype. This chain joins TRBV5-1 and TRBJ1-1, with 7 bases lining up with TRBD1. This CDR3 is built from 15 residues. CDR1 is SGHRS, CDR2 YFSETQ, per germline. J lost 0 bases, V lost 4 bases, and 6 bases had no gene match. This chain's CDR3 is CASSPARGMNTEAFF. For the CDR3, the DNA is TGCGCCAGCAGCCCCGCCAGGGGGATGAACACTGAAGCTTTCTTT. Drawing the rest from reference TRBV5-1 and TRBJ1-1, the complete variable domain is KAGVTQTPRYLIKTRGQQVTLSCSPISGHRSVSWYQQTPGQGLQFLFEYFSETQRNKGNFPGRFSGRQFSNSRSEMNVSTLELGDSALYLCASSPARGMNTEAFFGQGTRLTVV.

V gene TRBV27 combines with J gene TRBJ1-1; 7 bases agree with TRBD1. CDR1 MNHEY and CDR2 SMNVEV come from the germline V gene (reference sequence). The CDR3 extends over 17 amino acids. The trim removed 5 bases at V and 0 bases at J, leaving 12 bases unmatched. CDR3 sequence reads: CASSNRQGEVMNTEAFF. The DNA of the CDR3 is TGTGCCAGCAGTAATAGACAGGGAGAGGTAATGAACACTGAAGCTTTCTTT.

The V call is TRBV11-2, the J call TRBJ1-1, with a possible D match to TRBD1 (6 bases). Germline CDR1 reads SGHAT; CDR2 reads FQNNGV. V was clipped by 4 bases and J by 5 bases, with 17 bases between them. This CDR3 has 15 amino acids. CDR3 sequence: CASSSRSTTGTEAFF. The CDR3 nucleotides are TGTGCCAGCAGCTCCAGGTCGACAACAGGGACTGAAGCTTTCTTT.

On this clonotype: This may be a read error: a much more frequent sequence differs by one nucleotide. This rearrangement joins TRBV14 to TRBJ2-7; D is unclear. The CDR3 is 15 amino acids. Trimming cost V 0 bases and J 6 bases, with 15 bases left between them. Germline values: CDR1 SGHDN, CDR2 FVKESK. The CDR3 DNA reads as TGTGCCAGCAGCCAAGAGCGTGTGGTTTCTCTCGAGCAGTACTTC. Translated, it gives CASSQERVVSLEQYF.